This T cell receptor beta chain originates from a study of identical twins. Study outcomes and limitations: Modeled out-of-frame TCR alpha sharing in monozygotic twins fell below observed levels. In beta out-of-frame sequences, the excess sharing between twins was weaker. Findings came from cross-sectional statistics, without long-term follow-up of donors.

TCRdb re-analysed the 5' RACE reads in MiXCR, keeping a single row per CDR3 protein. The data contain hundreds of thousands of distinct CDR3 sequences, over 8.5% of them singletons. As regards this clonotype: Its target is unknown.

Germline assignment: CDR1 MNHNS and CDR2 SASEGT. This CDR3 is 15 amino acids long. The J segment lost 1 base and the V segment lost 4 bases, leaving 4 bases of the junction unmatched. This sample was shared with a second study, whose subject was yellow fever vaccine responses in identical twins.

The genes are TRBV6-1 and TRBJ2-5; the match to TRBD2 covers 9 bases. The sequence came from a woman between 18 and 29 years old in good health. Material for sequencing was PBMCs. The CDR3 coding sequence is TGTGCCAGCAGTGGAGAGACTAGCGGCCAAGAGACCCAGTACTTC. Its protein product is CASSGETSGQETQYF.